This T cell receptor (beta chain) stems from a study of cytomegalovirus exposure and HLA in healthy donors. The PCR was carried out with 60 Vbeta primers and 13 Jbeta primers. Method: immunoSEQ multiplex PCR; TCRdb's copy keeps in-frame clones and lacks some. Of over 150,000 clones in the sample, 75% were seen once. Donors were ostensibly healthy at sampling, although undocumented immune exposures were probable. Concerning this clone: What it recognizes is unknown.

Germline CDR1 reads SGHDT; CDR2 reads YYEEEE. V lost 0 bases and J 4 bases, leaving 13 bases between the germline ends. CDR3 length: 15 residues. Study results and caveats: V- and J-gene trimming in TCR beta was tied to a missense DCLRE1C variant by an analysis performed later.

The chain recombines TRBV5-6 with TRBJ1-1, with D possibly matching TRBD1 (5 bases). This clonotype was sampled from a woman between 45 and 65 years old in good health and CMV-seropositive. The sequenced sample was PBMCs. Here the CDR3 reads CASSLVDSLSTEAFF. In DNA, the CDR3 is TGTGCCAGCAGCTTGGTCGACAGTCTGAGCACTGAAGCTTTCTTT.